The next 31 T cell receptor beta chains were all read from a single sample in a study of blood T cell repertoires in COVID-19. Using immunoSEQ multiplex PCR, the repertoire was profiled, and TCRdb retains in-frame clones only, with some absent. The sample holds 200,000 to 250,000 clones, approximately 87% seen once. Sequencing was performed on peripheral blood. The receptors were sampled from a woman aged 45-60 years with acute or convalescent COVID-19.

The CDR3 sequence: CASSTRTSGSSYNEQFF. DNA of the CDR3: TGTGCCAGCAGCACCAGGACTAGCGGTAGCTCCTACAATGAGCAGTTCTTC. The chain couples TRBV9 to TRBJ2-1; TRBD2 aligns across 10 bases. The CDR3 loop spans 17 amino acids. Germline assignment: CDR1 SGDLS and CDR2 YYNGEE. Trimming at V came to 4 bases and at J to 0 bases, leaving 7 bases not matched to a gene.

The gene calls are TRBV18 and TRBJ2-4, with unresolved D. Per the germline V gene, CDR1 is KGHSH and CDR2 is LQKENI. The germline V and J ends were trimmed by 0 bases and 3 bases, with 6 bases remaining between them. The CDR3 loop spans 14 amino acids. The CDR3 is CASSPPHSKNIQYF. CDR3 DNA sequence: TGTGCCAGCTCACCACCCCACAGCAAAAACATTCAGTACTTC. The whole variable domain, filled in from reference TRBV18 and TRBJ2-4, reads NAGVMQNPRHLVRRRGQEARLRCSPMKGHSHVYWYRQLPEEGLKFMVYLQKENIIDESGMPKERFSAEFPKEGPSILRIQQVVRGDSAAYFCASSPPHSKNIQYFGAGTRLSVL.

V is TRBV23-1 and J is TRBJ2-5; 8 bases match TRBD1. TRBV23-1 has ORF status, its function being uncertain. Germline trimming cut 4 bases from V and 7 bases from J; bases unmatched to any gene: 14. CDR3 length: 16 amino acids. The CDR3 sequence is CASSLRTGSTRGTQYF. Written as DNA, the CDR3 is TGCGCCAGCAGTCTCCGGACAGGGTCAACCCGGGGGACCCAGTACTTC.

This rearrangement joins TRBV5-4 to TRBJ2-7; 8 bases fit TRBD2. V was clipped by 0 bases and J by 3 bases; unmatched bases: 5. CDR1 and CDR2 (germline): SGHNT, YYREEE (reference sequence). The CDR3 sequence is 15 residues long. The CDR3, as DNA: TGTGCCAGCAGCTTGGCCGGGAGGGCGTTCTACGAGCAGTACTTC. Amino acid sequence: CASSLAGRAFYEQYF.

Note on this clone: Other DNA sequences in this sample translate to the same CDR3. The chain uses TRBV5-4 and TRBJ1-1; maybe TRBD1 (5 bases). The CDR3 is 13 residues long. V was cut by 2 bases and J by 1 base, with 6 bases left in between. The germline V gene encodes CDR1 SGHNT and CDR2 YYREEE (reference sequence). The CDR3 is CASSFTGNTEAFF. In nucleotides, the CDR3 is TGTGCCAGCAGCTTCACAGGGAACACTGAAGCTTTCTTT.

V and J are TRBV6-2 or TRBV6-3 and TRBJ2-2; 10 nucleotides agree with TRBD2. The J segment lost 6 bases and the V segment lost 6 bases, leaving 10 bases of the junction unmatched. Germline CDR1 reads MNHEY; CDR2 reads SVGEGT. This CDR3 region has 16 residues. CDR3 protein: CASSSTIAGGPGELFF. The CDR3 DNA reads TGTGCCAGCAGCTCCACGATAGCGGGAGGTCCCGGGGAGCTGTTTTTT.

The V call is TRBV30, the J call TRBJ2-5, with 9 bases fitting TRBD2. The V and J ends lost 2 bases and 5 bases, in that order; junction bases with no gene match: 15. The CDR3 totals 17 residues. The germline V gene encodes CDR1 GTSNPN and CDR2 SVGIG (reference sequence). CDR3 residues: CAWSNYLAGPPVETQYF. Written as DNA, the CDR3 is TGTGCCTGGAGTAATTACCTAGCGGGACCCCCTGTGGAGACCCAGTACTTC.

The CDR3 DNA reads as TGTGCCAGCAGTTACTCAGGACTGAGCCTCCCCTACGAGCAGTACTTC. This sequence encodes CASSYSGLSLPYEQYF. V is TRBV6-5 and J is TRBJ2-7; a possible D gene is TRBD2 (5 bases). This CDR3 has 16 amino acids. V was shortened by 0 bases and J by 2 bases, with 14 bases between the two germline ends. Germline CDR1 MNHEY, CDR2 SVGAGI.

The rearrangement uses TRBV27 and TRBJ2-5; 9 positions match TRBD1. V shed 4 bases, J shed 5 bases, and the junction held 5 bases outside the gene matches. The V gene's germline CDR1 is MNHEY and CDR2 SMNVEV (reference sequence). This CDR3 is built from 14 residues. For the CDR3, the DNA is TGTGCCAGCAGTTCTGGACAGGGGTGGGAGACCCAGTACTTC. This translates into CASSSGQGWETQYF.

The chain carries TRBV10-1 and TRBJ2-7, with 14 positions matching TRBD2. V gave up 10 bases and J gave up 6 bases; unmatched junction bases: 20. Germline CDR1 and CDR2: WNHNN and SYGVQD (reference sequence). This CDR3 region has 18 residues. The DNA of the CDR3 is TGCGCCACCGGGGGAGGGACTAGCGGGAGACTGCCTAACGGCGAGCAGTACTTC. Residues: CATGGGTSGRLPNGEQYF.

The V and J genes are TRBV6-5 and TRBJ1-1, with D unclear. This CDR3 comprises 13 residues. V lost 2 bases to trimming and J lost 3 bases, with 7 bases between them. CDR1 and CDR2 from the germline V gene are MNHEY and SVGAGI. The CDR3 sequence is CASSYEVDTEAFF. In DNA form, the CDR3 reads TGTGCCAGCAGTTACGAGGTGGACACTGAAGCTTTCTTT.

Remarks on this clone: Other DNA sequences of this sample code for an identical CDR3. The CDR3 DNA is TGTGCCAGCAGTTTCGGGGGGGGAAACACCATATATTTT. This codes for CASSFGGGNTIYF. This chain uses TRBV12-3 or TRBV12-4 with TRBJ1-3; perhaps TRBD1 as D (5 bases). This CDR3 is built from 13 residues. The V gene lost 3 bases and the J gene lost 4 bases, with 7 bases spanning the gap.

This chain links TRBV6-5 with TRBJ1-5, with D maybe TRBD1 (5 bases). This CDR3 region has 14 residues. Germline CDR1 reads MNHEY; CDR2 reads SVGAGI. V was trimmed by 6 bases and J by 2 bases, leaving 11 bases between them. CDR3 sequence reads: CASRKGQRNQPQHF. The CDR3 DNA sequence: TGTGCCAGCAGAAAGGGGCAGCGCAATCAGCCCCAGCATTTT.

This chain uses TRBV7-3 with TRBJ2-1; 7 bases are shared with TRBD2. The CDR3 sequence is 16 residues long. V trimming: 0 bases; J trimming: 3 bases; junction bases outside the gene matches: 5. The germline V gene has CDR1 SGHTA and CDR2 FQGTGA. The CDR3 sequence: CASSLTYQRGYNEQFF. The CDR3 DNA reads TGTGCCAGCAGCTTAACCTACCAGCGGGGCTACAATGAGCAGTTCTTC.

This CDR3 reads CASNIAPEAEAFF. CDR3 DNA: TGCGCCAGCAATATCGCGCCGGAGGCTGAAGCTTTCTTT. The rearrangement uses TRBV5-1 and TRBJ1-1; no clear D gene. V was clipped by 6 bases and J by 6 bases, with 15 bases between them. Germline-derived CDR1 and CDR2 are SGHRS and YFSETQ. This CDR3 spans 13 amino acids.

This chain links TRBV30 with TRBJ2-7, with 7 bases aligning to TRBD1. CDR3 length: 15 amino acids. J lost 2 bases, V lost 3 bases, and 10 bases had no gene match. The germline V gene encodes CDR1 GTSNPN and CDR2 SVGIG (reference sequence). This CDR3 is CAWSLQGMRTYEQYF. CDR3 DNA: TGTGCCTGGAGCTTACAGGGGATGAGGACCTACGAGCAGTACTTC.

The gene calls are TRBV6-5 and TRBJ1-2; 7 bases map to TRBD1. V was clipped by 4 bases and J by 4 bases; unmatched bases: 12. The germline gives CDR1 MNHEY, CDR2 SVGAGI. The CDR3 spans 16 residues. The CDR3 loop reads CASSSTTGSIGYGYTF. The CDR3, as DNA: TGTGCCAGCAGTTCTACGACAGGGAGTATCGGCTATGGCTACACCTTC.

This clone has just a few counts. This sequence joins TRBV6-6 and TRBJ1-1; D gene ambiguous. The V gene's germline CDR1 is MNHNY and CDR2 SVGAGI (reference sequence). Trimming stripped 4 bases from V and 2 bases from J, with 8 bases between. This CDR3 is 13 amino acids long. CDR3: CASSSGSNTEAFF. The DNA for the CDR3 is TGTGCCAGCAGTTCTGGCTCAAACACTGAAGCTTTCTTT.

This chain joins TRBV6-2 or TRBV6-3 and TRBJ2-3; 7 bases agree with TRBD2. With V trimmed by 2 bases and J by 2 bases, 4 bases remained unmatched. Germline values: CDR1 MNHEY, CDR2 SVGEGT. The CDR3 is 15 amino acids. CDR3 loop: CASSYPAGYTDTQYF. The CDR3 coding sequence is TGTGCCAGCAGTTACCCAGCGGGGTACACAGATACGCAGTATTTT.

This rearrangement joins TRBV2 to TRBJ1-4, with 9 bases aligning to TRBD1. The CDR3 contains 15 residues. The trim removed 4 bases at V and 0 bases at J, leaving 0 bases unmatched. Germline lookup yields CDR1 SNHLY and CDR2 FYNNEI. The DNA for the CDR3 is TGTGCCAGCAGTGGACAGGGGGCAACTAATGAAAAACTGTTTTTT. Amino acid sequence: CASSGQGATNEKLFF.

This clone has more than one count but fewer than ten. This chain joins TRBV19 and TRBJ1-1; D possibly corresponds to TRBD1 (5 bases). The CDR3 loop spans 15 amino acids. Germline assignment: CDR1 LNHDA and CDR2 SQIVND (reference sequence). Trimming removed 3 bases at V and 3 bases at J, with 14 bases between. DNA for the CDR3: TGTGCCAGTAGTATGATCGGGGGGAGGTACACTGAAGCTTTCTTT. It is translated as CASSMIGGRYTEAFF.

This clone was detected once. This chain links TRBV19 with TRBJ2-5; TRBD2 matches at 10 bases. J gave up 2 bases and V 5 bases, and 8 bases lay outside the gene matches. Looked up from germline, CDR1 is LNHDA and CDR2 is SQIVND (reference sequence). This CDR3 is 16 amino acids long. The CDR3 spells CASSVLAGARQETQYF. In DNA form, the CDR3 reads TGTGCCAGTAGTGTCCTAGCGGGGGCCCGGCAAGAGACCCAGTACTTC. Filled out from reference TRBV19 and TRBJ2-5, the complete variable domain reads DGGITQSPKYLFRKEGQNVTLSCEQNLNHDAMYWYRQDPGQGLRLIYYSQIVNDFQKGDIAEGYSVSREKKESFPLTVTSAQKNPTAFYLCASSVLAGARQETQYFGPGTRLLVL.

The CDR3 coding sequence is TGTGCCAGCAGTCGAGGGACAGGGGGTACTGAAGCTTTCTTT. Translating gives CASSRGTGGTEAFF. V and J are TRBV9 and TRBJ1-1, with 11 nucleotides matching TRBD1. The germline V gene has CDR1 SGDLS and CDR2 YYNGEE. The CDR3 length is 14 residues. Losses at the gene ends were 5 bases for V and 5 bases for J; bases not matched to a gene: 5.

This chain connects TRBV15 to TRBJ1-2; weak D call: TRBD1 (5 bases). The length of the CDR3 is 12 residues. The V gene's germline CDR1 is LNHNV and CDR2 YYDKDF (reference sequence). V was clipped by 0 bases and J by 6 bases, with 5 bases between them. In nucleotides, the CDR3 is TGTGCCACCAGCAGAGACAGGGATGGCTACACCTTC. Amino acids: CATSRDRDGYTF. The whole variable domain, remainder taken from reference TRBV15 and TRBJ1-2, is DAMVIQNPRYQVTQFGKPVTLSCSQTLNHNVMYWYQQKSSQAPKLLFHYYDKDFNNEADTPDNFQSRRPNTSFCFLDIRSPGLGDTAMYLCATSRDRDGYTFGSGTRLTVV.

The rearrangement joins TRBV25-1 to TRBJ1-2; 10 bases align to TRBD1. Trimming cost V 6 bases and J 7 bases; bases outside gene matches: 8. CDR3 length: 14 residues. Germline loops: CDR1 MGHDK, CDR2 SYGVNS. The CDR3 region has the DNA TGTGCCAGCAGCGATGACAGGGGGCGTGGTGGCTACACCTTC. Its protein product is CASSDDRGRGGYTF.

The rearrangement links TRBV9 to TRBJ2-7; TRBD1 matches at 10 bases. The ends lost 4 bases at V and 5 bases at J; junction bases unmatched: 6. Germline V gene sequence: CDR1 SGDLS, CDR2 YYNGEE. This CDR3 has 14 residues. CDR3 protein: CASSTGTGADEQYF. The CDR3 DNA reads TGTGCCAGCAGCACTGGGACAGGGGCGGACGAGCAGTACTTC.

This chain links TRBV20-1 with TRBJ1-3; no clear D gene. The V end lost 2 bases, the J end lost 4 bases, and 3 bases lay between the germline ends. The CDR3 has 11 residues. CDR1 and CDR2 (germline): DFQATT, SNEGSKA (reference sequence). CDR3 region: CSARQGNTIYF. Written as DNA, the CDR3 is TGCAGTGCTAGACAGGGAAACACCATATATTTT.

The genes are TRBV6-5 and TRBJ1-6, with a tentative D call TRBD1 (6 bases). The V and J ends lost 5 bases and 10 bases respectively, with 18 bases between them. Germline V gene data show CDR1 as MNHEY and CDR2 as SVGAGI. CDR3 length: 15 residues. This chain's CDR3 is CASSLTSPQGSPLHF. CDR3 DNA sequence: TGTGCCAGCAGTCTGACATCACCTCAGGGGTCACCCCTCCACTTT.

The chain recombines TRBV3-1 (or the pseudogene TRBV3-2) with TRBJ2-3, with 7 positions matching TRBD2. The length of the CDR3 is 16 residues. CDR1 is LGHDT and CDR2 is YNNKEL in the germline V gene (reference sequence). V trimming: 4 bases; J trimming: 5 bases; junction bases outside the gene matches: 12. CDR3 sequence (DNA): TGTGCCAGCAGCCGACTGGGAGCGGGAACAGGAGATACGCAGTATTTT. It encodes CASSRLGAGTGDTQYF.

This chain joins TRBV13 and TRBJ2-1, with 10 bases matching TRBD1. The trim removed 1 base at V and 7 bases at J, leaving 16 bases unmatched. This CDR3 contains 19 residues. CDR1 is PRHDT, CDR2 FYEKMQ, per germline (reference sequence). The CDR3 here is CASSLARLSGTGVFNEQFF. The CDR3 DNA sequence: TGTGCCAGCAGCTTAGCCAGATTATCTGGGACAGGGGTTTTTAATGAGCAGTTCTTC.

The chain has TRBV7-2 and TRBJ1-2; D gene unclear. Deletions cut 4 bases from V and 8 bases from J, with 11 bases between. The length of the CDR3 is 12 residues. CDR1 and CDR2 from the germline V gene are SGHTA and FQGNSA. CDR3 coding DNA: TGTGCCAGCAGCTCGGCTTCCGGGGGCTACACCTTC. This codes for CASSSASGGYTF.